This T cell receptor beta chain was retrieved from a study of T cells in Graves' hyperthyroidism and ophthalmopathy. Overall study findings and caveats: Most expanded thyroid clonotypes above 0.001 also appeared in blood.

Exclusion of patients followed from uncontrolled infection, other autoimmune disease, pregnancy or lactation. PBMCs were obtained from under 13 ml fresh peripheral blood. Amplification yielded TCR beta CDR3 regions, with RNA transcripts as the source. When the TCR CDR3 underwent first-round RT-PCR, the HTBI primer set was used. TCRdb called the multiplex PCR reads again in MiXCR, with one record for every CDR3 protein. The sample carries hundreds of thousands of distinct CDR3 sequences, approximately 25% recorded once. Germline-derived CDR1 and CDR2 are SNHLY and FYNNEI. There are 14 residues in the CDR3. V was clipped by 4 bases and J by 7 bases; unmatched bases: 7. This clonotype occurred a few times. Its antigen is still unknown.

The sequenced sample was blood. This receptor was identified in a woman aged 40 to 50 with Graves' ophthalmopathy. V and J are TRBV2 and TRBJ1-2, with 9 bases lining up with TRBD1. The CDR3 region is CASSGEQGARGYTF. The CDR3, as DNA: TGTGCCAGCAGTGGGGAACAGGGGGCGCGTGGCTACACCTTC.